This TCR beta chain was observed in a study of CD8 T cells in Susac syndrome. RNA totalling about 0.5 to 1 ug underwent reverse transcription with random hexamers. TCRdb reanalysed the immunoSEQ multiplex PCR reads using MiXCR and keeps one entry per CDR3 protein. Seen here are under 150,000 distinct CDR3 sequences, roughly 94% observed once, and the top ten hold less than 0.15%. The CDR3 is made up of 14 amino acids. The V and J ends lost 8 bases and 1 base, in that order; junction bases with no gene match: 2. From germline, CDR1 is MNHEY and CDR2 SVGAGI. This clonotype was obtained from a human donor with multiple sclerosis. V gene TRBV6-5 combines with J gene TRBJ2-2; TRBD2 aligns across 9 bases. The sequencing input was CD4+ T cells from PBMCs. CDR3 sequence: CASLTSGNTGELFF. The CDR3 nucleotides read TGTGCCAGCCTGACTAGCGGGAACACCGGGGAGCTGTTTTTT.